This entry features one T cell receptor beta chain sequence. Its antigen is still unknown. Naive CD8 cells lacked CD45RO, underwent positive selection for CCR7 and left out terminally differentiated effector memory CD45RA+ cells. All participating donors were Caucasian adults from Nashville, Tennessee. V was shortened by 6 bases and J by 0 bases, with 8 bases between the two germline ends. The length of the CDR3 is 13 residues. Germline CDR1 and CDR2: SGHAT and FQNNGV. This entry is derived from a study of shared clonotypes between healthy human individuals. Whole-study results and caveats: When compared with the clonotypes that were shared by all four sorted-subset donors, the non-shared clonotypes turned out to have lower generation probabilities.

Sequencing was performed with immunoSEQ multiplex PCR; in TCRdb, only in-frame clones are kept and a portion is missing. The sample yields approximately 810,000 clones, 80% to 95% seen once. Sequencing was carried out using naive CD8+ T cells sorted from blood. The sequence was obtained from a man aged 30 to 39 in good health. J is TRBJ1-1 and V is TRBV11-2; D remains unclear. CDR3 loop: CASSPKLNTEAFF. The CDR3 DNA reads TGTGCCAGCAGTCCGAAGCTGAACACTGAAGCTTTCTTT.